This T cell receptor (beta chain) was observed in a study of human T cells and chemical hapten exposure (dated by TCRdb to about 2021). In the study overall: For sensitization, 2% DPC in acetone was applied to a 2 cm by 2 cm area of upper inner arm skin. Twenty-nine alopecia patients provided blood for TCR sequencing at one to four time points (pre-sensitization, 2, 6 and 24 weeks). The patient cohort, mostly female, included alopecia areata with under or over 50% scalp involvement, alopecia totalis and alopecia universalis. Throughout the approximately 25-week study period, patients were also given weekly therapeutic DPC doses on the scalp. Libraries were pooled for sequencing, and variation in per-sample TCR yields was attributed mainly to small differences in library volumes within the pool. Patch testing was done on the upper back using Finn chambers containing 0.01% DPC, and results were scored after 6 days according to International Contact Dermatitis Research Group standards. Blood samples were taken from patients before sensitization (week 0) and at 2, 6 and about 24 weeks after DPC sensitization. This study followed changes in the peripheral blood TCR repertoire in vivo during primary and secondary sensitization of alopecia patients to the hapten diphenylcyclopropenone (DPC).

Library creation used RACE. TCRdb lists the instrument as NextSeq 500. During library preparation, unique molecular identifiers were attached to individual cDNA molecules so that TCRs could be counted quantitatively and reproducibly. Each blood RNA sample was used to sequence both TCR alpha and TCR beta chains. The paper's processing steps were these. The median number of TCRs per sample was approximately 98,000, ranging from 23,224 to 690,600. V, J and CDR3 annotation of the TCR reads was carried out using the Decombinator software suite. For the PS versus PT1 abundance plots, all samples were subsampled to the same number of TCRs (28,000). TCRs were defined as expanded if absent before sensitization and observed at least eight times at the 2-week time point. Clones were called with MiXCR by TCRdb after fastp trimmed the public reads at Q25, and only in-frame beta chains were retained. Duplicate CDR3 protein sequences are folded into a single record with the most common DNA and genes. TCRdb, rather than the study authors, made the V and J calls. For this sample the table gives 84,000 or so distinct CDR3 sequences, of which about 11% were detected only once. The ten largest clones capture about 2% of the sample.

Reading the label with the study, this specimen's time point is: patch test 1, 2 weeks after DPC sensitization. The treatment or condition label, as the study defines it: therapeutic diphenylcyclopropenone sensitization with weekly scalp DPC. At every patch-test visit, the blood draw took place before the patch test was put on. Eligible patients were aged 18 to 70, diagnosed with alopecia, deemed suitable for DPC therapy, and excluded if pregnant. Unfractionated whole blood was collected in Tempus Blood RNA tubes, and total RNA was extracted from that blood. According to the germline V gene, CDR1 reads MGHRA and CDR2 reads YSYEKL. The CDR3, cysteine through phenylalanine, is 14 amino acids long. The sequence is cut down to CDR3 DNA, 42 bases in frame from base 1. The junction carries 9 bases between V and J, which are trimmed by 5 bases and 0 bases respectively. Results and caveats for the whole study, not just this receptor: Alopecia, a presumed autoimmune disease, was present in all patients, so the immune response of the patients might differ from that of healthy individuals. Expanded TCRs formed significantly more large CDR3 similarity clusters than pre-sensitization or healthy control sets, consistent with antigen-driven responses. Patch test score was positively correlated with the number of PT1 expanded TCRs, with significance at thresholds 8, 16 and 32 but not at 4. Repeated subsampling changed both the strength of the expansion versus patch-test correlation and the threshold at which that correlation became significant. No change with DPC sensitization was found in the number of TCRs above 1 in 1000 frequency, and no evidence of global repertoire structure alterations was found.

This clonotype was detected only a few times. Its binding antigen is unknown. Base qualities are not provided; no much larger clone lies one nucleotide away. Here the chain combines TRBV4-1 and TRBJ2-3; no confident D gene assignment can be made. This clonotype was obtained from a man aged 35 to 55 with alopecia areata. Some clones in this sample may be carry-over from other donors' samples. The sample here was whole blood, taken in connection with sensitization to the hapten diphenylcyclopropenone (DPC). The CDR3 reads CASSTTQSTDTQYF. The DNA is as follows: TGCGCCAGCAGCACGACCCAAAGCACAGATACGCAGTATTTT.